Reported below is one T cell receptor (beta chain). The data were taken from a study of control samples from healthy donors and cancer patients. CDR1 is SGHNT, CDR2 YYREEE, per germline (reference sequence). The length of the CDR3 is 17 residues. Trimming stripped 0 bases from V and 0 bases from J, with 15 bases between. The method was immunoSEQ multiplex PCR; TCRdb's version includes in-frame clones alone and lacks a portion of them. The data contain around 130,000 clones, approximately 90% of them singletons. The origin of this receptor is a middle-aged man in good health. Specimen: blood. The genes are TRBV5-4 and TRBJ1-2; D not resolved. In DNA form, the CDR3 reads TGTGCCAGCAGCTTGGAAGGCTCCGGAACTTCTAACTATGGCTACACCTTC. Its protein is CASSLEGSGTSNYGYTF.